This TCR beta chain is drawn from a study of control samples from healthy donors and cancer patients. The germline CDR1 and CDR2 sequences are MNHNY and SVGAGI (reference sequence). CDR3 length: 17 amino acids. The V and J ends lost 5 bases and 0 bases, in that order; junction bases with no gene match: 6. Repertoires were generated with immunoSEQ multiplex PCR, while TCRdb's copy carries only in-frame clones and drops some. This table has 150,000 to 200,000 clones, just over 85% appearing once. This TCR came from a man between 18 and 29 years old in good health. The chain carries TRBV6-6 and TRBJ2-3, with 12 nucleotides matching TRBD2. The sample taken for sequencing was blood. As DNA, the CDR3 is TGTGCCAGCAGTCTAGGTACTAGCGGGGGGAGCACAGATACGCAGTATTTT. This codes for CASSLGTSGGSTDTQYF.